Listed below are T cell receptor beta chains from one sample, sequenced in a study of post-analysis software for immune sequencing data. TCRdb analysed the PCR reads with MiXCR anew, one entry per CDR3 protein. This table holds 380,000 or so distinct CDR3 sequences, less than 40% found once. Specimen: blood. These receptors were collected from a girl under 18 with multiple sclerosis. Both conserved end residues are part of each CDR3. D genes are given only for firm matches. The size of a clone is reported for some rows only, either as once, few or many, or as a class for expanded clones.

.	TRBV6-6	TRBD1	13	TRBJ2-5	CASNLDRGGTQYF	TGTGCCAGCAATCTCGACAGGGGGGGGACCCAGTACTTC
few	TRBV4-2	TRBD1	15	TRBJ1-2	CASSQDGAGTDGYTF	TGTGCCAGCAGCCAAGATGGGGCCGGGACAGATGGCTACACCTTC
.	TRBV29-1	.	14	TRBJ2-1	CSVEGLTSYNEQFF	TGCAGCGTTGAAGGGCTAACCTCCTACAATGAGCAGTTCTTC
once	TRBV12-3/TRBV12-4	.	12	TRBJ1-1	CVSSTVNTEAFF	TGTGTCAGCAGTACTGTGAACACTGAAGCTTTCTTT
.	TRBV6-1	.	10	TRBJ1-2	CASEYYGYTF	TGTGCCAGCGAGTACTATGGCTACACCTTC
.	TRBV6-2/TRBV6-3	.	13	TRBJ2-6	CASRMGGANVLTF	TGTGCCAGCAGGATGGGTGGGGCCAACGTCCTGACTTTC
.	TRBV3-1	.	14	TRBJ2-7	CASSQYRDPYEQYF	TGTGCCAGCAGCCAGTACAGGGACCCCTACGAGCAGTACTTC
few	TRBV4-1	.	14	TRBJ2-1	CASSQWEYYNGQFF	TGCGCCAGCAGCCAATGGGAGTACTACAATGGGCAGTTCTTC
.	TRBV20-1	.	13	TRBJ2-7	CSARGQQGHEQYF	TGCAGTGCTAGAGGTCAACAGGGCCACGAGCAGTACTTC
.	TRBV6-5	.	13	TRBJ2-1	CASSYKPTDEQFF	TGTGCCAGCAGTTACAAACCCACGGATGAGCAGTTCTTC
.	TRBV20-1	TRBD1	17	TRBJ1-1	CSARDRAKGGRNTEAFF	TGCAGTGCTAGAGATAGGGCCAAAGGGGGCCGGAACACTGAAGCTTTCTTT
.	TRBV2	.	15	TRBJ1-1	CASSPPGSLNTEAFF	TGTGCCAGCAGTCCCCCGGGCAGCTTGAACACTGAAGCTTTCTTT
.	TRBV29-1	TRBD1	13	TRBJ1-2	CSVRTGVNYGYTF	TGCAGCGTCCGGACAGGGGTTAACTATGGCTACACCTTC
.	TRBV5-4	.	14	TRBJ2-1	CASSFGGTYNEQFF	TGTGCCAGCAGCTTCGGGGGAACCTACAATGAGCAGTTCTTC
.	TRBV5-1	TRBD2	16	TRBJ2-1	CASSAGLAGGLDEQFF	TGCGCCAGCAGCGCCGGACTAGCGGGGGGTCTTGATGAGCAGTTCTTC
few	TRBV6-6	TRBD2	16	TRBJ2-1	CASSPKSGGNYNEQFF	TGTGCCAGCAGTCCAAAGAGCGGGGGAAATTACAATGAGCAGTTCTTC
few	TRBV6-2/TRBV6-3	.	14	TRBJ2-7	CASSSPTGSYEQYF	TGTGCCAGCAGTTCCCCGACAGGCTCCTACGAGCAGTACTTC
few	TRBV7-9	TRBD1	13	TRBJ2-1	CASSPWTGGEQFF	TGTGCCAGCAGCCCATGGACAGGGGGTGAGCAGTTCTTC
.	TRBV6-5	.	13	TRBJ1-1	CASSFGGGAEAFF	TGTGCCAGCAGTTTTGGGGGAGGCGCTGAAGCTTTCTTT
.	TRBV28	TRBD2	15	TRBJ2-7	CASSSPGAGGNEQYF	TGTGCCAGCAGTTCCCCAGGGGCGGGGGGGAACGAGCAGTACTTC
.	TRBV9	.	16	TRBJ1-2	CASSVGGNKGGYGYTF	TGTGCCAGCAGCGTAGGTGGGAACAAAGGGGGCTATGGCTACACCTTC
few	TRBV5-1	.	15	TRBJ1-4	CASSLESNPNEKLFF	TGCGCCAGCAGCTTGGAATCAAACCCTAATGAAAAACTGTTTTTT